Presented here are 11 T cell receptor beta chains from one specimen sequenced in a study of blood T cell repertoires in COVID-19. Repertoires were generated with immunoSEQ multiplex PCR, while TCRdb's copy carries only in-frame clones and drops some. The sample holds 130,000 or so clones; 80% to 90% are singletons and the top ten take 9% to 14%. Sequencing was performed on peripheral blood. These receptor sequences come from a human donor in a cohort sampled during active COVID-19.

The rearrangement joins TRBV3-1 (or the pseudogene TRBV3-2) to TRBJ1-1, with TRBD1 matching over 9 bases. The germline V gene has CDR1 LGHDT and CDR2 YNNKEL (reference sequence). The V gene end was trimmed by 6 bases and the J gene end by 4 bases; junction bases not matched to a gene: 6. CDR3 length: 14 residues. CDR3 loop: CASRPDRGSTEAFF. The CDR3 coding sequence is TGTGCCAGCAGACCCGACAGGGGGAGCACTGAAGCTTTCTTT.

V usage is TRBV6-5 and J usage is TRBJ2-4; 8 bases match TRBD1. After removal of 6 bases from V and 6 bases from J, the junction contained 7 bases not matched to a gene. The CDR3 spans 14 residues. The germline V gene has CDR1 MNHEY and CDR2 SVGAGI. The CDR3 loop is CASSTTGVRNIQYF. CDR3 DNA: TGTGCCAGCAGCACGACAGGGGTTAGAAACATTCAGTACTTC.

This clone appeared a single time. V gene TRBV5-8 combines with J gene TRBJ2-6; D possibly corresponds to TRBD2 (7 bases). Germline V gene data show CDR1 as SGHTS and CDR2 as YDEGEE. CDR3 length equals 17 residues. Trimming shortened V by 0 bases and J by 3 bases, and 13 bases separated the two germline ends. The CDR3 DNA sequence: TGTGCCAGCAGCTTGGATTTCGGGGGGCATGGGGCCAACGTCCTGACTTTC. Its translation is CASSLDFGGHGANVLTF.

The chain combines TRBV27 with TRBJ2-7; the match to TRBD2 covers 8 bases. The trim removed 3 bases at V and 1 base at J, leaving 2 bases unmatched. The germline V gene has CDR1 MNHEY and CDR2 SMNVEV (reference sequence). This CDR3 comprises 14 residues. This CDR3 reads CASSFGGESYEQYF. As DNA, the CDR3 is TGTGCCAGCAGTTTCGGGGGGGAGTCCTACGAGCAGTACTTC.

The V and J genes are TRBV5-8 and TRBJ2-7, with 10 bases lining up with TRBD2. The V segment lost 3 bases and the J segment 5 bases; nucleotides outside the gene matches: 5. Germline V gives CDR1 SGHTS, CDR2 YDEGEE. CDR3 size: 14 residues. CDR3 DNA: TGTGCCAGCAGCTATTTAGCGGGGGGCCACGAGCAGTACTTC. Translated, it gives CASSYLAGGHEQYF.

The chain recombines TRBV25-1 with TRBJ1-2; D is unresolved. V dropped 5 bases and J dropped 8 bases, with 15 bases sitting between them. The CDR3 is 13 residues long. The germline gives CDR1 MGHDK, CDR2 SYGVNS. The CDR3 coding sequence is TGTGCCAGCAGTCAGGCCCTCGCGGGGGGCTACACCTTC. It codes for CASSQALAGGYTF.

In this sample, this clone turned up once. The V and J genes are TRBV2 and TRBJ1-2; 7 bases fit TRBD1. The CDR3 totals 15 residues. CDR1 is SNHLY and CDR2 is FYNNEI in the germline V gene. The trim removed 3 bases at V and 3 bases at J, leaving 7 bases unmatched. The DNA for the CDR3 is TGTGCCAGCAGTGAGGAAGGGGGCACTTACTATGGCTACACCTTC. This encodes CASSEEGGTYYGYTF.

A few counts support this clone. The CDR3: CASKYGGRGYGYTF. The CDR3 DNA follows: TGTGCCAGCAAATACGGGGGTAGGGGCTATGGCTACACCTTC. This rearrangement joins TRBV6-5 to TRBJ1-2, with a weak D call TRBD1 (5 bases). CDR3 length: 14 amino acids. V lost 7 bases and J 4 bases, leaving 16 bases between the germline ends. CDR1 and CDR2 from the germline V gene are MNHEY and SVGAGI.

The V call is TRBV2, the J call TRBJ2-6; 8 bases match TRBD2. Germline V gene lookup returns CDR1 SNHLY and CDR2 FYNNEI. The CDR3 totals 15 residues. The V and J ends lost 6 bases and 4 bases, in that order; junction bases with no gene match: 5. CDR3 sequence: CASRPGGAGANVLTF. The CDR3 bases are TGTGCCAGCAGGCCCGGGGGGGCCGGGGCCAACGTCCTGACTTTC.

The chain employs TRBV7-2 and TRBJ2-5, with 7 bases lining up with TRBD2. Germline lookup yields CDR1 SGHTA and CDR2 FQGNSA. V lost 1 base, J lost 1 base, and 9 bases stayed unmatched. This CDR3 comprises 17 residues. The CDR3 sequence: CASSLGLTSASQETQYF. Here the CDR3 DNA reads TGTGCCAGCAGCTTAGGCCTAACTAGCGCCTCCCAAGAGACCCAGTACTTC.

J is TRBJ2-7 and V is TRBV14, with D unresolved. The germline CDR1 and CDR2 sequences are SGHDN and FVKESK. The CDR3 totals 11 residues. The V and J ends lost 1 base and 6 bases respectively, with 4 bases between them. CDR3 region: CASSQASEQYF. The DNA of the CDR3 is TGTGCCAGCAGCCAAGCTTCCGAGCAGTACTTC.